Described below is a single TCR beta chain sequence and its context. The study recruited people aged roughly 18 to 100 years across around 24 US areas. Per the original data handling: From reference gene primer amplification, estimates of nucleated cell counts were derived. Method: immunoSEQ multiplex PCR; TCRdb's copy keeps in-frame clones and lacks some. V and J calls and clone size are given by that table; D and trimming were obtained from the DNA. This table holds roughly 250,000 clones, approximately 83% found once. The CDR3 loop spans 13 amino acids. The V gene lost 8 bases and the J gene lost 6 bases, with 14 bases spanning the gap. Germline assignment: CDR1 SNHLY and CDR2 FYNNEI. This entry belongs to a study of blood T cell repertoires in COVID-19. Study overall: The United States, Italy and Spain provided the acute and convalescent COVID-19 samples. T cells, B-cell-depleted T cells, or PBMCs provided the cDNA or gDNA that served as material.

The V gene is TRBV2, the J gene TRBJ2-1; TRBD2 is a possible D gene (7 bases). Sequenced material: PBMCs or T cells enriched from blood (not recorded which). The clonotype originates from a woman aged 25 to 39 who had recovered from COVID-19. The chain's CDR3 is CASGGAISNEQFF. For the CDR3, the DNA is TGTGCCAGCGGGGGGGCAATCAGCAATGAGCAGTTCTTC.